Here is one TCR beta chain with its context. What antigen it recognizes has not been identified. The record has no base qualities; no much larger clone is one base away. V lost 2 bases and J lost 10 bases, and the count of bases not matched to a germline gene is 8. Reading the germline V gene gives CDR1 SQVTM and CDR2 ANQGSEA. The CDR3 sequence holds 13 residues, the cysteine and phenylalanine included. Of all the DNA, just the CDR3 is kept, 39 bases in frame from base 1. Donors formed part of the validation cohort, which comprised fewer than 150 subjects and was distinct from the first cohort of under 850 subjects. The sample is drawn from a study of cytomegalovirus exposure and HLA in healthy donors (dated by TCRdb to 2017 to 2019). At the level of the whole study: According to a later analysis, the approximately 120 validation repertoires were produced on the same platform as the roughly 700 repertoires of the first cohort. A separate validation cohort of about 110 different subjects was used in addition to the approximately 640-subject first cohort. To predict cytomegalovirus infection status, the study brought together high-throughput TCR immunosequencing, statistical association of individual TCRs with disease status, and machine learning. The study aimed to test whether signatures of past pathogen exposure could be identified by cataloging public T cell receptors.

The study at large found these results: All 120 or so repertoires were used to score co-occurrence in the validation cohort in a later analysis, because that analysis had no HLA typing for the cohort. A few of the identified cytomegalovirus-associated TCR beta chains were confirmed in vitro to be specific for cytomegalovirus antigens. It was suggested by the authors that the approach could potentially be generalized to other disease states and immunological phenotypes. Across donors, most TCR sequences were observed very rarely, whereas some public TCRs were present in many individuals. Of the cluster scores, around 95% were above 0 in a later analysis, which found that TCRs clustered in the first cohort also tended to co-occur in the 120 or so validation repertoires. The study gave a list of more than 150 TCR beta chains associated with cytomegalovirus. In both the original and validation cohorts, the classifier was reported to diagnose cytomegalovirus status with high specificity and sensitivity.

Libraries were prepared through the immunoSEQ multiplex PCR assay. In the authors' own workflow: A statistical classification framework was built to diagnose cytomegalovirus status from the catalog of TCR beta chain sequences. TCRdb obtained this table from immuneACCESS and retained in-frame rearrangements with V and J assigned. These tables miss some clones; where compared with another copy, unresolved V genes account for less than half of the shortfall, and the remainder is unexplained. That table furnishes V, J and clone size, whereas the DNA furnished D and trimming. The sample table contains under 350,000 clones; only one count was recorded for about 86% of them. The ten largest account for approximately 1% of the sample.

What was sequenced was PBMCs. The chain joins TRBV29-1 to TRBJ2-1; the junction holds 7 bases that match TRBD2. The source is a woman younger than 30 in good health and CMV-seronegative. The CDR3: CSVEFASGGEQFF. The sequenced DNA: TGCAGCGTTGAATTTGCTAGCGGAGGGGAGCAGTTCTTC.